Listed here are 18 T cell receptor beta chains from one sample, sequenced in a study of T cells in localized non-small cell lung cancer. Profiling relied on immunoSEQ multiplex PCR, and the TCRdb table lists in-frame clones only, not all of them. This sample carries more than 20,000 clones, more than 85% of them seen once, and the ten largest clones take approximately 30%. The source was peripheral blood, collected before any cancer treatment. Receptors were obtained from a male donor aged 60 or over with stage I squamous cell lung carcinoma.

The chain employs TRBV9 and TRBJ2-3; no clear D. Trimming removed 0 bases at V and 5 bases at J, with 4 bases between. The CDR3 is made up of 12 amino acids. Germline V gene data show CDR1 as SGDLS and CDR2 as YYNGEE. The DNA for the CDR3 is TGTGCCAGCAGCGTAGCCGAAGATACGCAGTATTTT. Amino acids: CASSVAEDTQYF. Complete variable domain (other parts from reference TRBV9 and TRBJ2-3): DSGVTQTPKHLITATGQRVTLRCSPRSGDLSVYWYQQSLDQGLQFLIQYYNGEERAKGNILERFSAQQFPDLHSELNLSSLELGDSALYFCASSVAEDTQYFGPGTRLTVL.

The V gene is TRBV6-1, the J gene TRBJ1-6; the match to TRBD1 covers 9 bases. CDR3 size: 15 residues. The germline CDR1 and CDR2 sequences are MNHNS and SASEGT. J was trimmed by 9 bases and V by 5 bases; bases with no gene match: 8. DNA of the CDR3: TGTGCCAGCAGTTCCCCCGGGACAGGGTTTTCACCCCTCCACTTT. Translating gives CASSSPGTGFSPLHF.

The V call is TRBV6-5, the J call TRBJ1-4; no reliable D call. V shed 5 bases and J shed 0 bases, with 10 bases lying between them. Looked up from germline, CDR1 is MNHEY and CDR2 is SVGAGI. The CDR3 has 15 amino acids. For the CDR3, the DNA is TGTGCCAGCAGTAGACTAGGGACAACTAATGAAAAACTGTTTTTT. Encoded protein: CASSRLGTTNEKLFF.

The V and J genes are TRBV5-1 and TRBJ2-2, with 8 bases aligning to TRBD1. The CDR3 has 14 amino acids. After removal of 3 bases from V and 6 bases from J, the junction contained 4 bases not matched to a gene. Germline CDR1 SGHRS, CDR2 YFSETQ. The CDR3 loop reads CASSSTGGPGELFF. CDR3 in DNA: TGCGCCAGCAGCTCCACAGGGGGTCCCGGGGAGCTGTTTTTT.

This chain uses TRBV15 with TRBJ2-4; D not resolved. Germline V CDR1 and CDR2: LNHNV, YYDKDF (reference sequence). Between the trimmed V and J ends, which lost 5 bases and 1 base, there was a span of 12 bases. This CDR3 contains 15 residues. CDR3 residues: CATSRPGEAKNIQYF. The CDR3 DNA reads TGTGCCACCAGCCGACCCGGTGAGGCCAAAAACATTCAGTACTTC.

The chain combines TRBV6-5 with TRBJ2-7, with D unresolved. Germline V gene sequence: CDR1 MNHEY, CDR2 SVGAGI. V lost 0 bases and J 4 bases, leaving 7 bases between the germline ends. This CDR3 is built from 13 residues. This CDR3 is CASSYSTGYEQYF. The DNA for the CDR3 is TGTGCCAGCAGTTACTCGACGGGTTACGAGCAGTACTTC.

This chain joins TRBV7-2 and TRBJ2-1, with D tentatively TRBD1 or TRBD2 (5 bases each). The CDR3 spans 13 residues. Germline V CDR1 and CDR2: SGHTA, FQGNSA. Trimming left V 4 bases short and J 6 bases short, with 10 bases between. The CDR3 spells CASSSGTSNEQFF. CDR3 bases: TGTGCCAGCAGCTCCGGGACGTCCAATGAGCAGTTCTTC.

The chain combines TRBV13 with TRBJ2-2; 9 nucleotides agree with TRBD1. V lost 3 bases and J lost 7; bases outside the gene matches: 3. CDR3 length: 14 amino acids. The germline V gene has CDR1 PRHDT and CDR2 FYEKMQ (reference sequence). CDR3 sequence reads: CASSFNRGHGELFF. CDR3 nucleotides: TGTGCCAGCAGCTTTAACAGGGGGCACGGGGAGCTGTTTTTT.

The count of this clone is one. This rearrangement joins TRBV7-8 to TRBJ2-2; 15 nucleotides align to TRBD2. The CDR3 spans 17 residues. CDR1 is SGHVS and CDR2 is FQNEAQ in the germline V gene. Trimming cost V 5 bases and J 5 bases; bases outside gene matches: 6. This CDR3 is CASSKGLAGGGTGELFF. DNA of the CDR3: TGTGCCAGCAGCAAGGGACTAGCGGGGGGCGGGACCGGGGAGCTGTTTTTT.

The chain uses TRBV7-9 and TRBJ2-3; 13 nucleotides match TRBD2. Germline V gene lookup returns CDR1 SEHNR and CDR2 FQNEAQ (reference sequence). This CDR3 is 16 amino acids long. Unmatched junction bases numbered 4, after V lost 2 bases and J lost 5 bases. DNA of the CDR3: TGTGCCAGCAGCTTACCACTAGCGGGAGGGGGAGATACGCAGTATTTT. The encoded protein is CASSLPLAGGGDTQYF.

CDR3 coding DNA: TGTGCCAGCAGTTACAAGGGGGGGGAGAGCACAGATACGCAGTATTTT. It translates to CASSYKGGESTDTQYF. J is TRBJ2-3 and V is TRBV6-6; D is possibly TRBD2 (7 bases). Germline V gives CDR1 MNHNY, CDR2 SVGAGI (reference sequence). The V gene lost 2 bases and the J gene lost 0 bases, with 12 bases spanning the gap. CDR3 length: 16 amino acids.

This clone was seen once. The chain is built from TRBV7-2 and TRBJ2-3, with unresolved D. CDR3 size: 15 residues. Trimming removed 1 base at V and 1 base at J, with 9 bases between. CDR1 and CDR2 from the germline V gene are SGHTA and FQGNSA. This CDR3 is CASSLDQRGTDTQYF. The DNA for the CDR3 is TGTGCCAGCAGCTTAGACCAGAGAGGCACAGATACGCAGTATTTT.

The V and J genes are TRBV9 and TRBJ1-2; TRBD1 aligns across 8 bases. V was clipped by 3 bases and J by 2 bases; unmatched bases: 0. The germline CDR1 and CDR2 sequences are SGDLS and YYNGEE. This CDR3 contains 13 residues. The CDR3 DNA follows: TGTGCCAGCAGCGGACAGGGGAACTATGGCTACACCTTC. Translated, it gives CASSGQGNYGYTF.

Of note for this clone: One junction end disagrees with the germline gene, perhaps due to a read error. This rearrangement joins TRBV7-2 to TRBJ1-5; a possible D gene is TRBD1 (6 bases). The CDR3 length is 15 residues. In germline, CDR1 is SGHTA, CDR2 FQGNSA. The CDR3 reads CVSSPQVGADQPQHF. CDR3 bases: TGTGTCAGCAGCCCGCAGGTGGGGGCCGATCAGCCCCAGCATTTT.

The genes are TRBV7-8 and TRBJ2-3, with D perhaps matching TRBD2 (6 bases). The V gene lost 3 bases and the J gene lost 6 bases, with 7 bases spanning the gap. CDR3 length equals 12 residues. The germline CDR1 and CDR2 sequences are SGHVS and FQNEAQ. The DNA for the CDR3 is TGTGCCAGCAGCTTTCGGGGGGATACGCAGTATTTT. Its translation: CASSFRGDTQYF.

The CDR3 region has the DNA TGTGCCAGCAGCGCCCGACAGGGCTCTGGAAACACCATATATTTT. Its translation: CASSARQGSGNTIYF. This chain joins TRBV9 and TRBJ1-3, with 7 bases fitting TRBD1. Germline assignment: CDR1 SGDLS and CDR2 YYNGEE. V shed 3 bases and J 0 bases; nucleotides not matched to a gene: 3. This CDR3 is built from 15 residues.

CDR3 loop: CASSPGQMEGAGPGEQFF. DNA for the CDR3: TGTGCCAGCTCACCTGGACAAATGGAGGGGGCGGGACCGGGTGAGCAGTTCTTC. This chain uses TRBV18 with TRBJ2-1, with D possibly matching TRBD1 (7 bases). The V and J ends lost 3 bases and 9 bases respectively, with 27 bases between them. Looked up from germline, CDR1 is KGHSH and CDR2 is LQKENI. CDR3 length: 18 amino acids.

The genes are TRBV2 and TRBJ1-1; no definite D call. CDR1 SNHLY and CDR2 FYNNEI come from the germline V gene. The CDR3 extends over 14 amino acids. With 1 base removed from V and 0 bases from J, the gap between germline ends came to 6 bases. The CDR3 sequence is CASSEDPMNTEAFF. The CDR3 DNA follows: TGTGCCAGCAGTGAAGACCCCATGAACACTGAAGCTTTCTTT.